These 14 T cell receptor beta chains originate from one sample sequenced in a study of early T cells in non-severe SARS-CoV-2 infection. TCRdb re-called the 5' RACE reads with MiXCR, one entry per CDR3 protein. The data show some 82,000 distinct CDR3 sequences, 5.5% to 7.5% seen once. Sequenced: whole blood. The receptors here all came from an adult who was a healthcare worker with PCR-confirmed SARS-CoV-2 infection or an uninfected control (not recorded which).

Ten or more counts support this clonotype. J is TRBJ2-7 and V is TRBV5-4, with 9 bases lining up with TRBD1. CDR3 size: 17 residues. The germline V gene has CDR1 SGHNT and CDR2 YYREEE (reference sequence). The V segment lost 2 bases and the J segment 4 bases; nucleotides outside the gene matches: 13. In DNA form, the CDR3 reads TGTGCCAGCAGCTTTAGCCCCACACCGGGACAGGGATACGAGCAGTACTTC. Encoded protein: CASSFSPTPGQGYEQYF.

This clonotype occurred many times. The genes are TRBV6-5 and TRBJ1-4, with 7 nucleotides matching TRBD1. This CDR3 region has 13 residues. Germline V lookup: CDR1 MNHEY, CDR2 SVGAGI. The V segment lost 6 bases and the J segment 7 bases; nucleotides outside the gene matches: 5. The CDR3 nucleotides read TGTGCCAGCAGGAGCGGGACAGTTGAAAAACTGTTTTTT. As protein: CASRSGTVEKLFF.

This rearrangement joins TRBV28 to TRBJ1-5, with D unclear. With 3 bases removed from V and 9 bases from J, the gap between germline ends came to 15 bases. Germline CDR1 MDHEN, CDR2 SYDVKM. This CDR3 comprises 14 residues. CDR3 protein: CASSLLVTRGPQHF. Written as DNA, the CDR3 is TGTGCCAGCAGTTTGTTAGTTACCCGGGGGCCCCAGCATTTT.

CDR3 sequence: CAWSVGGALGDTQYF. CDR3 DNA: TGTGCCTGGAGTGTAGGGGGGGCCCTTGGAGATACGCAGTATTTT. This chain joins TRBV30 and TRBJ2-3; D perhaps matches TRBD2 (7 bases). The CDR3 covers 15 residues. CDR1 is GTSNPN, CDR2 SVGIG, per germline (reference sequence). The V and J ends lost 0 bases and 5 bases respectively, with 15 bases between them.

This clonotype was seen at least ten times. V gene TRBV20-1 combines with J gene TRBJ2-1; 13 nucleotides match TRBD2. The ends lost 0 bases at V and 4 bases at J; junction bases unmatched: 6. Germline V gene lookup returns CDR1 DFQATT and CDR2 SNEGSKA (reference sequence). CDR3 length equals 17 residues. CDR3 in DNA: TGCAGTGCTAGAGATCGGACTAGCGGGAGTGGTTACAATGAGCAGTTCTTC. It yields the protein CSARDRTSGSGYNEQFF.

This clonotype was recorded a few times. The gene calls are TRBV18 and TRBJ2-5; TRBD1 matches 7 bases. The CDR3 totals 13 residues. Germline loops: CDR1 KGHSH, CDR2 LQKENI. V lost 6 bases, J lost 4 bases, and 5 bases stayed unmatched. The CDR3 sequence is CASSLTGAETQYF. DNA of the CDR3: TGTGCCAGCTCGCTTACAGGGGCAGAGACCCAGTACTTC.

In its sample, this clonotype was seen a few times. The chain joins TRBV10-2 to TRBJ1-1, with unresolved D. Germline V gene data show CDR1 as WSHSY and CDR2 as SAAADI. V lost 4 bases and J 1 base, leaving 7 bases between the germline ends. CDR3 size: 13 residues. CDR3: CASSAPGNTEAFF. The CDR3 nucleotides are TGCGCCAGCAGTGCGCCAGGGAACACTGAAGCTTTCTTT.

The rearrangement uses TRBV20-1 and TRBJ2-3, with D possibly being TRBD1 (6 bases). CDR1 and CDR2 from the germline V gene are DFQATT and SNEGSKA (reference sequence). V gave up 5 bases and J gave up 1 base, with 10 bases separating them. The CDR3 has 13 residues. The CDR3 DNA follows: TGCAGTGCTTGGGACACCCGCACAGATACGCAGTATTTT. This encodes CSAWDTRTDTQYF.

This clonotype was observed many times. The chain employs TRBV25-1 and TRBJ1-5; D is possibly TRBD1 (5 bases). Trimming removed 3 bases from V and 3 bases from J, with 18 bases in between. This CDR3 has 17 residues. From germline, CDR1 is MGHDK and CDR2 SYGVNS. This CDR3 reads CASSDNSGGPNNQPQHF. The CDR3 region has the DNA TGTGCCAGCAGTGATAACTCCGGGGGACCTAACAATCAGCCCCAGCATTTT.

In the case of this clonotype: This may be a read error, as it is one base from a much larger clone. The genes are TRBV7-9 and TRBJ2-7; 8 positions match TRBD1. Germline V gene data show CDR1 as SEHNR and CDR2 as FQNEAQ (reference sequence). J lost 2 bases, V lost 1 base, and 1 base had no gene match. The CDR3 consists of 14 residues. The CDR3 coding sequence is TGTGCCAGCAGCTTAGGGACAGGGACCTACGAGCAGTACTTC. It is translated as CASSLGTGTYEQYF. Drawing the rest from reference TRBV7-9 and TRBJ2-7, the complete variable domain is DTGVSQNPRHKITKRGQNVTFRCDPISEHNRLYWYRQTLGQGPEFLTYFQNEAQLEKSRLLSDRFSAERPKGSFSTLEIQRTEQGDSAMYLCASSLGTGTYEQYFGPGTRLTVT.

In this sample, this clonotype turned up many times. The chain links TRBV7-9 to TRBJ1-4; the D is unclear. The CDR3 is made up of 15 amino acids. V dropped 0 bases and J dropped 3 bases, with 8 bases sitting between them. Germline CDR1 and CDR2: SEHNR and FQNEAQ (reference sequence). CDR3 coding DNA: TGTGCCAGCAGCTTAGCGGCAGCACCTAATGAAAAACTGTTTTTT. Protein sequence: CASSLAAAPNEKLFF.

This rearrangement joins TRBV6-6 to TRBJ1-1; 8 positions agree with TRBD1. The CDR3 is made up of 16 amino acids. The junction had 11 bases not matched to a gene; V was cut back by 2 bases and J by 6 bases. Germline V lookup: CDR1 MNHNY, CDR2 SVGAGI (reference sequence). The CDR3 here is CASSYHPGQGVAEAFF. In DNA, the CDR3 is TGTGCCAGCAGTTACCACCCCGGACAGGGCGTCGCTGAAGCTTTCTTT.

This clonotype has ten or more counts. The rearrangement uses TRBV28 and TRBJ2-7; the D gene is possibly TRBD2 (5 bases). The V gene's germline CDR1 is MDHEN and CDR2 SYDVKM. This CDR3 region has 13 residues. V was trimmed by 6 bases and J by 6 bases, leaving 15 bases between them. CDR3 coding DNA: TGTGCCAGCAGAAAACCGGGGAGCGGCGAGCAGTACTTC. Translation gives CASRKPGSGEQYF.

This clonotype was counted many times. This chain links TRBV27 with TRBJ2-7, with D possibly matching TRBD1 (6 bases). Germline V gives CDR1 MNHEY, CDR2 SMNVEV (reference sequence). Trimming took 5 bases from V and 0 from J, leaving 11 bases between them. The CDR3 consists of 14 residues. The CDR3 sequence is CASSRTADSYEQYF. The CDR3, as DNA: TGTGCCAGCAGTAGGACAGCTGACTCCTACGAGCAGTACTTC.